This note documents a single TCR beta chain sequence. The antigen is not known. The entry originates in a study of CXCR3-negative and CXCR3-positive naive CD8 T cells. Regarding the study as a whole: The study found comparably high diversity in both naive subsets and much lower diversity in memory CD8+ cells.

5' RACE that incorporated UMI labels was used to prepare the TRB cDNA libraries. From its re-call of the 5' RACE reads, TCRdb lists each CDR3 protein once, without DNA. Its listing shows about 92,000 distinct CDR3 sequences. This CDR3 has 14 amino acids. Germline V gives CDR1 SEHNR, CDR2 FQNEAQ (reference sequence). The sequenced sample consisted of naive CXCR3- CD8+ T cells from blood. The sample's subset: CD45RO-CCR7+CD27+CD95- naive CD8+ T cells lacking CXCR3 (TNR3-). The chain carries TRBV7-9 and TRBJ2-5; with no DNA, the TCRdb D assignment of TRBD2 cannot be verified. The receptor comes from a human donor in good health. Some clones in this sample may be carry-over from other donors' samples. CDR3 residues: CASSFGTSGETQYF.